This is a list of T cell receptor beta chains from one sample in a study of blood T cell repertoires in COVID-19. Produced via immunoSEQ multiplex PCR; TCRdb's table is partial and in-frame only. The table lists about 200,000 clones, about 82% of them singletons. Sequenced sample: PBMCs or T cells enriched from blood (not recorded which). The receptors were gathered from a man aged 40-50 years with acute COVID-19. The CDR3 runs from the conserved cysteine through the conserved F or W. A D gene is named only where the DNA matches it firmly. The size field is filled for only some rows; it gives once, few, many or a size class.

>NA|NA|TRBJ1-3|TRBV18
CASFTGLRGNTIYF
TGTGCCAGCTTCACAGGGTTGCGAGGAAACACCATATATTTT
>once|NA|TRBJ1-5|TRBV7-8
CASSRSFNQPQHF
TGTGCCAGCAGCCGATCTTTCAATCAGCCCCAGCATTTT
>NA|TRBD2|TRBJ2-4|TRBV28
CASRGGTSGRAVNIQYF
TGTGCCAGCAGAGGAGGGACTAGCGGGAGGGCGGTAAACATTCAGTACTTC
>NA|NA|TRBJ1-1|TRBV2
CASSEGADLEAFF
TGTGCCAGCAGTGAAGGGGCAGATTTGGAAGCTTTCTTT
>NA|NA|TRBJ2-1|TRBV12-3/TRBV12-4
CASRLGAGEQFF
TGTGCCAGCAGGTTGGGGGCCGGCGAGCAGTTCTTC
>NA|NA|TRBJ1-2|TRBV2
CASSGEGRTFYGYTF
TGTGCCAGCAGTGGAGAGGGTCGGACCTTCTATGGCTACACCTTC
>NA|NA|TRBJ1-4|TRBV19
CASSPWWGLGELFF
TGTGCCAGTAGCCCCTGGTGGGGGCTCGGGGAACTGTTTTTT
>NA|TRBD2|TRBJ2-1|TRBV29-1
CSVMETSGYEQFF
TGCAGCGTCATGGAAACTAGCGGATACGAGCAGTTCTTC
>NA|TRBD1|TRBJ2-6|TRBV10-3
CAISNRDRDYSGANVLTF
TGTGCCATCAGTAACCGGGACAGGGATTATTCTGGGGCCAACGTCCTGACTTTC
>NA|NA|TRBJ2-1|TRBV12-5
CASGLETLAAGSSYNEQFF
TGTGCTAGTGGTTTGGAAACCCTCGCAGCGGGCAGCTCCTACAATGAGCAGTTCTTC
>NA|NA|TRBJ1-3|TRBV14
CASSQDTGPVGNTIYF
TGTGCCAGCAGCCAAGACACAGGGCCTGTAGGAAACACCATATATTTT
>once|NA|TRBJ2-7|TRBV7-9
CASSPSPWEGSEQYF
TGTGCCAGCAGCCCCTCCCCGTGGGAAGGGAGCGAGCAGTACTTC
>once|TRBD1|TRBJ2-7|TRBV19
CASSKRQGTYEQYF
TGTGCCAGTAGTAAACGACAGGGAACCTACGAGCAGTACTTC
>NA|TRBD1|TRBJ1-3|TRBV6-2/TRBV6-3
CASSPPVRGQGGNTIYF
TGTGCCAGCAGCCCTCCGGTCCGGGGACAGGGGGGAAACACCATATATTTT
>NA|NA|TRBJ1-3|TRBV29-1
CSVTQGLGGNTIYF
TGCAGCGTAACTCAGGGGCTAGGGGGAAACACCATATATTTT
>NA|TRBD2|TRBJ2-1|TRBV2
CASGGTSGPHEQFF
TGTGCCAGCGGGGGGACTAGCGGTCCCCATGAGCAGTTCTTC
>NA|TRBD1|TRBJ2-3|TRBV7-3
CASSSGTGGTDTQYF
TGTGCCAGCAGCTCCGGGACAGGGGGCACAGATACGCAGTATTTT
>NA|NA|TRBJ2-2|TRBV11-2
CASSLDYWSRLSTGELFF
TGTGCCAGCAGCTTAGATTACTGGTCTCGCCTTAGCACCGGGGAGCTGTTTTTT
>NA|NA|TRBJ2-7|TRBV5-6
CASSSRQVLSYEQYF
TGTGCCAGCAGCAGTAGACAGGTCCTCTCCTACGAGCAGTACTTC
>NA|TRBD1|TRBJ2-7|TRBV4-3
CASSQEWTGSYEQYF
TGCGCCAGCAGCCAAGAATGGACAGGCAGCTACGAGCAGTACTTC
>NA|NA|TRBJ1-2|TRBV7-8
CASSYGQQVYGYTF
TGTGCCAGCAGCTACGGACAGCAAGTATATGGCTACACCTTC
>NA|NA|TRBJ1-5|TRBV9
CASSAQGNLWPQHF
TGTGCCAGCAGCGCACAGGGAAATTTATGGCCCCAGCATTTT
>few|TRBD2|TRBJ2-5|TRBV10-2
CASRGLAGAKTQYF
TGCGCCAGCAGGGGACTAGCGGGAGCAAAGACCCAGTACTTC
>NA|NA|TRBJ2-1|TRBV9
CASSAPPRGINEQFF
TGTGCCAGCAGCGCCCCCCCTAGAGGCATCAATGAGCAGTTCTTC
>NA|TRBD1|TRBJ1-2|TRBV4-2
CASSQDGTGILGYTF
TGTGCCAGCAGCCAAGATGGGACAGGGATTCTAGGCTACACCTTC
>few|TRBD2|TRBJ2-7|TRBV7-9
CASSLSGDYEQYF
TGTGCCAGCAGCCTCAGCGGGGACTACGAGCAGTACTTC
>NA|NA|TRBJ2-1|TRBV14
CASSLTRGGDYFSEQFF
TGTGCCAGCAGCCTTACGAGGGGAGGTGATTATTTTAGTGAGCAGTTCTTC
>NA|NA|TRBJ1-2|TRBV30
CAWLTDGYTF
TGTGCCTGGCTCACGGATGGCTACACCTTC
>NA|NA|TRBJ2-7|TRBV4-3
CASSQDLVTRGKQYF
TGCGCCAGCAGCCAAGATCTGGTGACCCGCGGGAAGCAGTACTTC
>NA|NA|TRBJ2-5|TRBV20-1
CSASLEGVKETQYF
TGCAGTGCTAGTTTAGAGGGGGTAAAAGAGACCCAGTACTTC
>NA|TRBD1|TRBJ2-7|TRBV7-9
CASSQSLLDRGREQYF
TGTGCCAGCAGCCAGAGCCTCCTGGACAGGGGGCGCGAGCAGTACTTC
>NA|TRBD1|TRBJ2-3|TRBV12-3/TRBV12-4
CATERQGKDTQYF
TGTGCCACCGAACGACAGGGGAAAGATACGCAGTATTTT
>NA|TRBD1|TRBJ1-2|TRBV29-1
CSVRGTAYGYTF
TGCAGCGTTCGCGGGACAGCTTATGGCTACACCTTC
>NA|TRBD2|TRBJ2-1|TRBV19
CASSMGLADEQFF
TGTGCCAGTAGTATGGGACTAGCCGATGAGCAGTTCTTC
>NA|NA|TRBJ2-2|TRBV10-3
CAISRDGNTGELFF
TGTGCCATCTCGCGGGACGGGAACACCGGGGAGCTGTTTTTT
>NA|NA|TRBJ1-2|TRBV7-2
CASSLQGASYGYTF
TGTGCCAGCAGCTTACAGGGCGCATCCTATGGCTACACCTTC
>NA|TRBD1|TRBJ2-7|TRBV15
CATSRVQGGGFGYEQYF
TGTGCCACCAGCAGAGTACAGGGGGGCGGGTTCGGTTACGAGCAGTACTTC
>NA|TRBD1|TRBJ2-7|TRBV6-5
CASKEQGSAYEQYF
TGTGCCAGCAAAGAACAGGGGTCCGCCTACGAGCAGTACTTC
>NA|NA|TRBJ2-1|TRBV12-3/TRBV12-4
CASSLRQGNEQFF
TGTGCCAGCAGTTTAAGGCAGGGCAATGAGCAGTTCTTC
>NA|TRBD2|TRBJ2-7|TRBV5-4
CASSAGRAWDEQYF
TGTGCCAGCAGCGCAGGGAGGGCCTGGGACGAGCAGTACTTC
>NA|TRBD2|TRBJ2-1|TRBV15
CATSRSGTSGGGWYNEQFF
TGTGCCACCAGCAGATCCGGGACTAGCGGGGGAGGGTGGTACAATGAGCAGTTCTTC
>once|NA|TRBJ1-6|TRBV5-1
CASSPAGTPLHF
TGCGCCAGCAGCCCGGCGGGCACCCCCCTCCACTTT
>NA|NA|TRBJ2-3|TRBV4-2
CASSQESSHTQYF
TGTGCCAGCAGCCAAGAATCGAGCCATACGCAGTATTTT
>NA|NA|TRBJ1-5|TRBV24-1
CATSTGLQLQPQHF
TGTGCCACCAGTACGGGACTTCAGCTTCAGCCCCAGCATTTT
>NA|TRBD2|TRBJ2-1|TRBV20-1
CSAPQRGEQFF
TGCAGTGCCCCGCAGCGGGGTGAGCAGTTCTTC
>NA|TRBD1|TRBJ1-1|TRBV7-2
CASSLGGTGDTEAFF
TGTGCCAGCAGCTTAGGTGGGACAGGGGACACTGAAGCTTTCTTT
>NA|TRBD1|TRBJ1-1|TRBV5-8
CASSLRQGAEAFF
TGTGCCAGCAGCTTAAGACAGGGTGCTGAAGCTTTCTTT
>NA|NA|TRBJ2-1|TRBV7-3
CASSLATYNEQFF
TGTGCCAGCAGCTTAGCGACCTACAATGAGCAGTTCTTC
>NA|NA|TRBJ2-3|TRBV9
CASSVGGRRTDTQYF
TGTGCCAGCAGCGTAGGAGGCAGAAGAACGGATACGCAGTATTTT
>NA|NA|TRBJ2-2|TRBV12-2
CASLRGGRETGELFF
TGTGCAAGCCTTCGGGGAGGGAGAGAGACCGGGGAGCTGTTTTTT
>NA|NA|TRBJ1-1|TRBV6-5
CASSYSQGRTEAFF
TGTGCCAGCAGTTACTCCCAGGGGCGGACTGAAGCTTTCTTT
>NA|NA|TRBJ1-1|TRBV28
CASSSQGRSFF
TGTGCCAGCAGTTCACAGGGTCGGTCTTTCTTT
>NA|TRBD1|TRBJ1-1|TRBV18
CASSPGQGATEAFF
TGTGCCAGCTCACCCGGACAGGGGGCCACTGAAGCTTTCTTT
>NA|TRBD2|TRBJ2-3|TRBV3-1/TRBV3-2
CASRPSLLTSGRWEDTQYF
TGTGCCAGCAGGCCGTCCCTTCTAACTAGCGGGAGGTGGGAAGATACGCAGTATTTT